A single sample is the source of the 6 T cell receptor beta chains below, sequenced in a study of T cell clones after liver transplantation (dated by TCRdb to the late 2010s). Libraries were built with the immunoSEQ multiplex PCR assay. TCRdb took over this immuneACCESS table, retaining in-frame rearrangements with V and J assigned. Such tables are incomplete; in checked studies, under half of the missing clones stem from an unresolved V gene, and the remainder is unexplained. The sample records around 60,000 clones, about 70% of which are singletons. 15% of the sample is in the top ten clones. This sample's time point label indicates: pre-transplant. Sequencing was performed on CD4+ T cells from blood, taken before liver transplant. These receptors all stem from a human donor who received a liver transplant.

V and J are TRBV6-5 and TRBJ2-7; the D gene is possibly TRBD2 (5 bases). In germline, CDR1 is MNHEY, CDR2 SVGAGI. The CDR3 has 14 residues. The V and J ends lost 0 bases and 5 bases respectively, with 11 bases between them. For the CDR3, the DNA is TGTGCCAGCAGTTACTCTGCCGGGGTCAACGAGCAGTACTTC. Translating gives CASSYSAGVNEQYF.

The chain recombines TRBV28 with TRBJ1-5; 7 nucleotides agree with TRBD1. Germline CDR1 and CDR2: MDHEN and SYDVKM. The CDR3 length is 16 residues. The junction had 8 bases not matched to a gene; V was cut back by 6 bases and J by 0 bases. The CDR3 coding sequence is TGTGCCAGCAGAACAGGGGTCCCCTTTAGCAATCAGCCCCAGCATTTT. Its translation is CASRTGVPFSNQPQHF.

This chain joins TRBV5-1 and TRBJ1-6; TRBD1 matches at 9 bases. The CDR3 covers 16 residues. V was clipped by 5 bases and J by 8 bases; unmatched bases: 11. From germline, CDR1 is SGHRS and CDR2 YFSETQ. CDR3 DNA sequence: TGCGCCAGCAGGTTAAATCTACAGGGGGCCTATTCACCCCTCCACTTT. This translates into CASRLNLQGAYSPLHF.

The chain couples TRBV9 to TRBJ1-2; TRBD1 might be the D (6 bases). The V and J ends lost 0 bases and 7 bases respectively, with 10 bases between them. The CDR3 totals 13 residues. Germline-derived CDR1 and CDR2 are SGDLS and YYNGEE. The CDR3 DNA sequence: TGTGCCAGCAGCGTAGGGGCAGGGGTTGGCTACACCTTC. Translation: CASSVGAGVGYTF. Drawing the rest from reference TRBV9 and TRBJ1-2, the complete variable domain is DSGVTQTPKHLITATGQRVTLRCSPRSGDLSVYWYQQSLDQGLQFLIQYYNGEERAKGNILERFSAQQFPDLHSELNLSSLELGDSALYFCASSVGAGVGYTFGSGTRLTVV.

CDR3 coding DNA: TGTGCCAGCAGCCCTAGTGGGGGGACCTACGAGCAGTACTTC. Protein product: CASSPSGGTYEQYF. The chain has TRBV28 and TRBJ2-7; possibly TRBD2 for D (6 bases). This CDR3 has 14 amino acids. V lost 6 bases and J lost 2, with 14 bases in between. Germline values: CDR1 MDHEN, CDR2 SYDVKM.

This chain joins TRBV6-6 and TRBJ1-5, with 7 bases lining up with TRBD1. V was pared by 0 bases and J by 8 bases, with 7 bases of the junction left unmatched. Germline-derived CDR1 and CDR2 are MNHNY and SVGAGI (reference sequence). The CDR3 consists of 15 residues. CDR3 sequence (DNA): TGTGCCAGCAGTTACTCACACAGGGGTAATGAGCCCCAGCATTTT. It yields the protein CASSYSHRGNEPQHF.